These 19 T cell receptor beta chains were all obtained from the same sample, sequenced in a study of early T cells in non-severe SARS-CoV-2 infection. TCRdb reprocessed the 5' RACE reads with MiXCR, giving one entry per CDR3 protein. The profile shows about 64,000 distinct CDR3 sequences, approximately 9.2% of them singletons. Source: whole blood, taken at baseline. These receptor sequences come from an adult who was a healthcare worker with PCR-confirmed SARS-CoV-2 infection or an uninfected control (not recorded which).

This clonotype was observed a few times. The rearrangement links TRBV3-1 to TRBJ1-3; TRBD1 is a possible D gene (5 bases). V gave up 6 bases and J gave up 3 bases, with 18 bases separating them. The CDR3 consists of 16 residues. The V gene's germline CDR1 is LGHDT and CDR2 YNNKEL (reference sequence). The CDR3 protein is CASRQTAFGGGNTIYF. In DNA, the CDR3 is TGTGCCAGCAGGCAGACAGCGTTTGGTGGTGGAAACACCATATATTTT.

The chain joins TRBV29-1 to TRBJ1-2; D may be TRBD1 (5 bases). Per germline, CDR1 SQVTM and CDR2 ANQGSEA. V was clipped by 3 bases and J by 6 bases, with 14 bases between them. The CDR3 is 13 amino acids. CDR3 sequence: CSVDSRDGNGYTF. CDR3 in DNA: TGCAGCGTTGATTCCAGGGATGGTAATGGCTACACCTTC. Full variable domain (remainder filled in from reference TRBV29-1 and TRBJ1-2): SAVISQKPSRDICQRGTSLTIQCQVDSQVTMMFWYRQQPGQSLTLIATANQGSEATYESGFVIDKFPISRPNLTFSTLTVSNMSPEDSSIYLCSVDSRDGNGYTFGSGTRLTVV.

The chain joins TRBV20-1 to TRBJ2-1, with D unclear. Germline CDR1 DFQATT, CDR2 SNEGSKA (reference sequence). V lost 3 bases and J 1 base, leaving 10 bases between the germline ends. The CDR3 spans 14 residues. CDR3 DNA: TGCAGTGCTAGTCGCTCAGGTTCCTACAATGAGCAGTTCTTC. Protein sequence: CSASRSGSYNEQFF.

This clonotype was counted a few times. At one end, the junction sequence differs from germline, possibly due to a read error. The chain has TRBV6-4 and TRBJ1-6, with TRBD1 matching over 8 bases. The V gene's germline CDR1 is MRHNA and CDR2 SNTAGT. The CDR3 length is 15 residues. CDR3 amino acids: CASRDGQGGNSSLHF. The CDR3, as DNA: TGTGCCAGCAGGGACGGACAGGGAGGGAATTCATCCCTCCACTTT.

Only a few counts were recorded for this clonotype. This chain links TRBV4-3 with TRBJ1-6, with D perhaps TRBD1 (5 bases). This CDR3 has 16 amino acids. Germline V gives CDR1 LGHNA, CDR2 YSLEER. Between the trimmed V and J ends, which lost 1 base and 1 base, there was a span of 8 bases. The CDR3 DNA reads TGCGCCAGCAGCCAAGTGGGGGTATCCTATAATTCACCCCTCCACTTT. Encoded protein: CASSQVGVSYNSPLHF.

The J gene is TRBJ2-7, the V gene TRBV7-2, with 9 bases lining up with TRBD1. The junction had 4 bases not matched to a gene; V was cut back by 5 bases and J by 2 bases. CDR1 is SGHTA, CDR2 FQGNSA, per germline. This CDR3 region has 14 residues. CDR3 sequence: CASSRDRATYEQYF. CDR3 DNA: TGTGCCAGCAGCAGGGACAGGGCCACCTACGAGCAGTACTTC.

This clonotype occurred many times. The chain links TRBV20-1 to TRBJ1-1, with a possible D match to TRBD1 (5 bases). Trimming left V 1 base short and J 1 base short, with 13 bases between. Germline values: CDR1 DFQATT, CDR2 SNEGSKA (reference sequence). This CDR3 comprises 15 residues. The CDR3 spells CSARAPGRGNTEAFF. In DNA form, the CDR3 reads TGCAGTGCTAGAGCCCCAGGGAGGGGGAACACTGAAGCTTTCTTT.

This clonotype came up many times. The chain employs TRBV12-3 or TRBV12-4 and TRBJ2-3, with D uncertain. The CDR3 totals 11 residues. Trimming pared 7 bases from V and 4 bases from J, leaving 6 bases between. CDR3 loop: CASTQSDTQYF. Here the CDR3 DNA reads TGTGCCAGCACCCAGTCAGATACGCAGTATTTT.

The genes are TRBV20-1 and TRBJ1-5; D not certain. V dropped 6 bases and J dropped 11 bases, with 20 bases sitting between them. This CDR3 contains 13 residues. Germline-derived CDR1 and CDR2 are DFQATT and SNEGSKA (reference sequence). The CDR3 loop is CSAITLAGSAQHF. The CDR3 DNA is TGCAGTGCAATCACCTTGGCGGGGTCGGCCCAGCATTTT.

This clonotype was seen ten or more times. This rearrangement joins TRBV9 to TRBJ2-1; a weak D match, TRBD2 (6 bases). Germline values: CDR1 SGDLS, CDR2 YYNGEE. This CDR3 has 15 amino acids. Trimming cost V 0 bases and J 6 bases, with 13 bases left between them. The CDR3 nucleotides read TGTGCCAGCAGCGTAGGGGACCCGCGGGGCAATGAGCAGTTCTTC. Its protein is CASSVGDPRGNEQFF.

This clonotype has only a few counts. This chain connects TRBV7-9 to TRBJ1-3; 7 bases line up with TRBD1. The CDR3 runs to 17 residues. The germline V gene encodes CDR1 SEHNR and CDR2 FQNEAQ (reference sequence). V was pared by 5 bases and J by 2 bases, with 12 bases of the junction left unmatched. Here the CDR3 DNA reads TGTGCCAGCAGCCCGCGAGTGGGTGACAGGGCTGGAAACACCATATATTTT. Translating gives CASSPRVGDRAGNTIYF. The full variable domain, its missing parts supplied by reference TRBV7-9 and TRBJ1-3, is DTGVSQNPRHKITKRGQNVTFRCDPISEHNRLYWYRQTLGQGPEFLTYFQNEAQLEKSRLLSDRFSAERPKGSFSTLEIQRTEQGDSAMYLCASSPRVGDRAGNTIYFGEGSWLTVV.

The chain employs TRBV7-9 and TRBJ2-1; D uncertain. The CDR3 extends over 12 amino acids. V lost 0 bases and J lost 13, with 10 bases in between. Germline loops: CDR1 SEHNR, CDR2 FQNEAQ (reference sequence). The CDR3 sequence is CASSLAHSGQFF. The CDR3, as DNA: TGTGCCAGCAGCTTAGCGCATTCGGGCCAGTTCTTC.

The rearrangement joins TRBV5-1 to TRBJ2-4; unclear D gene. V lost 0 bases and J 5 bases, leaving 9 bases between the germline ends. Germline CDR1 SGHRS, CDR2 YFSETQ. The CDR3 spans 14 residues. The CDR3 region has the DNA TGCGCCAGCAGCTTGGATCGGGTGGAAAACATTCAGTACTTC. Translating it yields CASSLDRVENIQYF.

This clonotype was seen ten or more times. The chain links TRBV10-1 to TRBJ2-3; 9 nucleotides align to TRBD2. Germline V gene sequence: CDR1 WNHNN, CDR2 SYGVQD (reference sequence). The CDR3 length is 17 residues. The V and J ends lost 0 bases and 4 bases, in that order; junction bases with no gene match: 8. CDR3 sequence: CASSESMLAGPADTQYF. DNA of the CDR3: TGCGCCAGCAGTGAGTCGATGCTAGCGGGACCCGCAGATACGCAGTATTTT.

V and J are TRBV7-9 and TRBJ1-2; no definite D call. The CDR3 runs 14 residues. V was trimmed by 0 bases and J by 2 bases, leaving 7 bases between them. Per germline, CDR1 SEHNR and CDR2 FQNEAQ (reference sequence). The CDR3 spells CASSLAEFNYGYTF. The CDR3, as DNA: TGTGCCAGCAGCTTAGCTGAATTCAACTATGGCTACACCTTC.

The chain is built from TRBV6-4 and TRBJ2-1; no clear D. Germline V lookup: CDR1 MRHNA, CDR2 SNTAGT. Trimming took off 2 bases at V and 5 bases at J, with 7 bases between the two ends. The CDR3 runs 13 residues. The CDR3 loop reads CASSDTGNNEQFF. CDR3 bases: TGTGCCAGCAGTGACACTGGAAACAATGAGCAGTTCTTC.

This clonotype was seen a few times. The rearrangement uses TRBV7-9 and TRBJ1-1; tentatively, D is TRBD1 (5 bases). Germline-derived CDR1 and CDR2 are SEHNR and FQNEAQ (reference sequence). The CDR3 has 14 amino acids. V was shortened by 1 base and J by 4 bases, with 10 bases between the two germline ends. This chain's CDR3 is CASSLGPGGTEAFF. The DNA for the CDR3 is TGTGCCAGCAGCTTAGGGCCGGGGGGCACTGAAGCTTTCTTT. Full variable domain (rest looked up from reference TRBV7-9 and TRBJ1-1): DTGVSQNPRHKITKRGQNVTFRCDPISEHNRLYWYRQTLGQGPEFLTYFQNEAQLEKSRLLSDRFSAERPKGSFSTLEIQRTEQGDSAMYLCASSLGPGGTEAFFGQGTRLTVV.

The chain uses TRBV12-3 or TRBV12-4 and TRBJ1-1; no clear D gene. The length of the CDR3 is 12 residues. Trimming pared 3 bases from V and 3 bases from J, leaving 5 bases between. CDR3 amino acids: CASSFEDTEAFF. Written as DNA, the CDR3 is TGTGCCAGCAGTTTTGAGGACACTGAAGCTTTCTTT.

The genes are TRBV5-5 and TRBJ2-1; TRBD2 aligns across 9 bases. V was clipped by 1 base and J by 8 bases; unmatched bases: 10. Germline lookup yields CDR1 SGHKS and CDR2 YYEKEE (reference sequence). The CDR3 spans 16 residues. CDR3: CASSLPGTSRLDEQFF. Here the CDR3 DNA reads TGTGCCAGCAGCTTGCCCGGGACTAGCCGGTTAGATGAGCAGTTCTTC.